This T cell receptor beta chain was profiled in a study of T cell repertoires in cytomegalovirus infection. Study in general: It was the public TCR beta signatures that indicated both CMV infection and matching HLA type. Points from the study as a whole: In two of eight donors, the top clonotype was HLA-C-restricted CMV-specific.

Details on this clonotype: Its target is not known.

MiXCR was run by TCRdb on the reads, yielding one entry per CDR3 protein. The sample gives a few hundred thousand distinct CDR3 sequences, about 18% of which show up once; less than 50% is in the top ten. V lost 10 bases and J 3 bases, leaving 7 bases between the germline ends. The CDR3 spans 10 residues. CDR1 is SNHLY, CDR2 FYNNEI, per germline. The sample was CD8+ T cells from PBMCs. This TCR derives from a human donor in good health (CMV status not recorded). Some clones in this sample may be carry-over from other donors' samples. This rearrangement joins TRBV2 to TRBJ2-7, with no clear D. CDR3 DNA sequence: TGTGCCACTTTCGGCTACGAGCAGTACTTC. Its translation: CATFGYEQYF.